One and the same sample provided the 4 T cell receptor beta chains below, sequenced in a study of CD8+ T cells in alopecia areata. RNA was isolated and reverse transcribed to cDNA, the sequencing template. Method: immunoSEQ multiplex PCR; TCRdb's copy keeps in-frame clones and lacks some. The sample contains just over 150,000 clones, around half of which appear only once. Sequences were derived from CD8+ T cells sorted from blood, sampled at week 0. The receptors were sampled from a human donor with alopecia areata.

This clone has more than one count but fewer than ten. The rearrangement uses TRBV5-1 and TRBJ2-7; 8 nucleotides agree with TRBD1. CDR3 length equals 15 residues. In germline, CDR1 is SGHRS, CDR2 YFSETQ. J was trimmed by 3 bases and V by 2 bases; bases with no gene match: 7. The chain's CDR3 is CASSLITGGYYEQYF. In DNA, the CDR3 is TGCGCCAGCAGCTTAATAACAGGGGGTTACTACGAGCAGTACTTC. The full variable domain, its missing parts supplied by reference TRBV5-1 and TRBJ2-7, is KAGVTQTPRYLIKTRGQQVTLSCSPISGHRSVSWYQQTPGQGLQFLFEYFSETQRNKGNFPGRFSGRQFSNSRSEMNVSTLELGDSALYLCASSLITGGYYEQYFGPGTRLTVT.

The V call is TRBV29-1, the J call TRBJ2-1; D gene uncertain. Germline loops: CDR1 SQVTM, CDR2 ANQGSEA. The CDR3 loop spans 11 amino acids. Trimming left V 5 bases short and J 9 bases short, with 11 bases between. For the CDR3, the DNA is TGCAGCGTTCCGCTCGCTAGTGAGCAGTTCTTC. Its protein is CSVPLASEQFF.

Here the CDR3 DNA reads TGCAGCGTCCGAGGTGGGGGACAGGTCGGTCATACGCAGTATTTT. Residues: CSVRGGGQVGHTQYF. The rearrangement links TRBV29-1 to TRBJ2-3, with 8 bases identical to TRBD1. Trimming removed 6 bases from V and 7 bases from J; junction bases left unmatched: 15. The CDR3 consists of 15 residues. CDR1 is SQVTM and CDR2 is ANQGSEA in the germline V gene.

The chain recombines TRBV6-6 with TRBJ2-7; 7 nucleotides line up with TRBD1. This CDR3 contains 15 residues. Per germline, CDR1 MNHNY and CDR2 SVGAGI (reference sequence). Trimming took 6 bases from V and 0 from J; bases not matched to a gene: 8. CDR3: CASRVAGDSSYEQYF. The CDR3 nucleotides read TGTGCCAGCAGAGTCGCTGGGGACAGCTCCTACGAGCAGTACTTC.